These 11 T cell receptor beta chains were sequenced from one sample in a study of neurological immune-mediated disorders. TCRdb used MiXCR to reprocess the 5' RACE reads, holding one entry per CDR3 protein. The profile shows 26,000 or so distinct CDR3 sequences, approximately 6.6% of them singletons. The sample taken for sequencing was PBMCs. These receptors were obtained from a woman aged 50 to 60 in good health.

There are many counts of this clonotype. The rearrangement links TRBV6-5 to TRBJ2-7; D is unresolved. V shed 5 bases and J shed 0 bases, with 8 bases lying between them. The CDR3 runs 13 residues. Germline V gene lookup returns CDR1 MNHEY and CDR2 SVGAGI. The CDR3 loop is CASSLVFSYEQYF. CDR3 DNA sequence: TGTGCCAGCAGTCTGGTTTTCTCCTACGAGCAGTACTTC.

This clonotype showed up just a few times. The rearrangement links TRBV5-1 to TRBJ2-1; 9 bases align to TRBD1. There are 19 residues in the CDR3. The junction had 14 bases not matched to a gene; V was cut back by 2 bases and J by 2 bases. CDR1 and CDR2 from the germline V gene are SGHRS and YFSETQ. The CDR3: CASSLPNTSRDRAYNEQFF. The CDR3 bases are TGCGCCAGCAGCTTACCGAACACGAGCCGGGACAGGGCCTACAATGAGCAGTTCTTC.

This clonotype has ten or more counts. This chain uses TRBV20-1 with TRBJ2-3, with TRBD2 as a possible D gene (6 bases). The length of the CDR3 is 14 residues. V dropped 5 bases and J dropped 1 base, with 13 bases sitting between them. Germline CDR1 DFQATT, CDR2 SNEGSKA (reference sequence). The CDR3 here is CSAQASVGTDTQYF. In DNA form, the CDR3 reads TGCAGTGCTCAAGCTAGCGTAGGCACAGATACGCAGTATTTT.

At least ten counts were recorded for this clonotype. The chain joins TRBV4-2 to TRBJ1-4, with D tentatively TRBD1 (5 bases). V was trimmed by 4 bases and J by 5 bases, leaving 8 bases between them. CDR1 LGHNA and CDR2 YNFKEQ come from the germline V gene. This CDR3 contains 13 residues. The CDR3 DNA is TGTGCCAGCAGCCCGGGGCTGAATGAAAAACTGTTTTTT. This sequence encodes CASSPGLNEKLFF.

This clonotype was counted at least ten times. The rearrangement uses TRBV7-9 and TRBJ2-7; D call uncertain. The V gene lost 11 bases and the J gene lost 0 bases, with 11 bases spanning the gap. This CDR3 is 12 amino acids long. The V gene's germline CDR1 is SEHNR and CDR2 FQNEAQ (reference sequence). In DNA, the CDR3 is TGTGCCGGAAAGACGGACTCCTACGAGCAGTACTTC. Amino acid sequence: CAGKTDSYEQYF.

This clonotype was observed many times. The V call is TRBV7-3, the J call TRBJ1-2, with TRBD1 identical over 12 bases. Germline V gene lookup returns CDR1 SGHTA and CDR2 FQGTGA. This CDR3 region has 14 residues. The ends lost 5 bases at V and 8 bases at J; junction bases unmatched: 6. The CDR3 region has the DNA TGTGCCAGCAGCCCCGGGACAGGGGGCGGAGGCTACACCTTC. It codes for CASSPGTGGGGYTF. The full variable domain, in which reference TRBV7-3 and TRBJ1-2 provide the parts outside the CDR3, is GAGVSQTPSNKVTEKGKYVELRCDPISGHTALYWYRQSLGQGPEFLIYFQGTGAADDSGLPNDRFFAVRPEGSVSTLKIQRTERGDSAVYLCASSPGTGGGGYTFGSGTRLTVV.

A note on this clonotype: One base away lies a much larger clone, so this may be a sequencing read error. V gene TRBV20-1 combines with J gene TRBJ2-1; 7 positions agree with TRBD2. CDR1 and CDR2 from the germline V gene are DFQATT and SNEGSKA (reference sequence). The CDR3 contains 15 residues. CDR3 sequence reads: CSARDLAAFYNDQFF. Here the CDR3 DNA reads TGCAGTGCTAGAGACCTAGCGGCATTTTACAATGATCAGTTCTTC.

This clonotype came up many times. This chain links TRBV7-2 with TRBJ2-1; 9 nucleotides agree with TRBD2. The CDR3 loop spans 17 amino acids. Losses at the gene ends were 8 bases for V and 0 bases for J; bases not matched to a gene: 11. Looked up from germline, CDR1 is SGHTA and CDR2 is FQGNSA. The CDR3 DNA reads TGTGCCAGCGGGGCGCGGGGGGGCTTCAGCTCCTACAATGAGCAGTTCTTC. Residues: CASGARGGFSSYNEQFF.

Many counts were recorded for this clonotype. J is TRBJ1-3 and V is TRBV20-1, with 8 bases matching TRBD1. Trimming took 5 bases from V and 4 from J; bases not matched to a gene: 4. The CDR3 sequence is 13 residues long. Looked up from germline, CDR1 is DFQATT and CDR2 is SNEGSKA (reference sequence). The CDR3 spells CSASDRVGNTIYF. In DNA form, the CDR3 reads TGCAGTGCTTCGGACAGGGTCGGAAACACCATATATTTT.

This clonotype was picked up many times. The chain carries TRBV7-3 and TRBJ2-2; 7 bases map to TRBD1. Germline CDR1 reads SGHTA; CDR2 reads FQGTGA. CDR3 length: 16 residues. V shed 4 bases, J shed 1 base, and the junction held 6 bases outside the gene matches. The CDR3 sequence: CASSSGQARNTGELFF. The CDR3 DNA is TGTGCCAGCAGCTCAGGACAGGCGAGGAACACCGGGGAGCTGTTTTTT.

This clonotype occurred many times. CDR3 sequence reads: CASSSQPNSYEQYF. The CDR3, as DNA: TGTGCCAGCAGCTCACAGCCGAACTCCTACGAGCAGTACTTC. The rearrangement links TRBV12-3 or TRBV12-4 to TRBJ2-7; D ambiguous. This CDR3 spans 14 amino acids. V dropped 6 bases and J dropped 0 bases, with 12 bases sitting between them.